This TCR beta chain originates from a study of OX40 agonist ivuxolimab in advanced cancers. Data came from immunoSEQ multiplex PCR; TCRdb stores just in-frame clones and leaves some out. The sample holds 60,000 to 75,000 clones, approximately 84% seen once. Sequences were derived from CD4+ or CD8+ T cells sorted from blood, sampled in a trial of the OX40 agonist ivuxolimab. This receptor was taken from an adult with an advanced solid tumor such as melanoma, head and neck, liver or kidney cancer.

CDR3 protein: CASSFTDTGGNEQYF. The CDR3 region has the DNA TGTGCCAGCAGTTTTACCGACACAGGGGGCAACGAGCAGTACTTC. V usage is TRBV27 and J usage is TRBJ2-7; 9 nucleotides agree with TRBD1. The junction had 8 bases not matched to a gene; V was cut back by 3 bases and J by 5 bases. The CDR3 is made up of 15 amino acids. The germline gives CDR1 MNHEY, CDR2 SMNVEV (reference sequence).